The text below deals with one TCR beta chain. Per the authors' pipeline: Amplifying reference gene primers gave estimates of nucleated cell counts. Measured with immunoSEQ multiplex PCR; TCRdb has only the in-frame clones, and not every one. That table furnishes V, J and clone size, whereas the DNA furnished D and trimming. The data show about 230,000 clones, over 80% seen once. The data derive from a study of blood T cell repertoires in COVID-19. Turning to the study itself: The United States, Italy and Spain were the sources of the acute and convalescent COVID-19 samples. From T cells, B-cell-depleted T cells, or PBMCs came the material, which was cDNA or gDNA.

The V end was cut by 1 base, the J end by 3 bases, with 17 bases between. The CDR3 loop spans 17 amino acids. The germline CDR1 and CDR2 sequences are SGHVS and FNYEAQ. Sequencing used peripheral blood. This sequence originates from a woman in her sixties or seventies with active or convalescent COVID-19. This rearrangement joins TRBV7-6 to TRBJ2-3, with D tentatively TRBD2 (5 bases). The CDR3 DNA reads as TGTGCCAGCAGCTTAGTTGAGGCGGGCCAACGTACAGATACGCAGTATTTT. Amino acid sequence: CASSLVEAGQRTDTQYF.